The 22 T cell receptor beta chains below all came from one sample that was sequenced in a study of T cells after yellow fever vaccination. A single record per CDR3 protein comes from TCRdb applying MiXCR to the 5' RACE reads. This table has about 130,000 distinct CDR3 sequences, more than 6.5% appearing once. Specimen: CD4+ T cells sorted from PBMCs, collected around 10 days after the first yellow fever vaccination. Every receptor here comes from a young man who received the YFV17D yellow fever vaccine.

This clonotype occurred a few times. The chain joins TRBV15 to TRBJ2-5; possibly TRBD1 for D (5 bases). The CDR3 covers 12 residues. Germline assignment: CDR1 LNHNV and CDR2 YYDKDF (reference sequence). V lost 3 bases, J lost 4 bases, and 6 bases lay in between. The DNA for the CDR3 is TGTGCCACCAGCAGGGGGCGAGAGACCCAGTACTTC. It yields the protein CATSRGRETQYF.

The sample holds many counts of this clonotype. The chain uses TRBV4-2 and TRBJ2-5; the match to TRBD1 covers 8 bases. V lost 1 base and J lost 4; bases outside the gene matches: 5. The CDR3 consists of 15 residues. Germline V gene lookup returns CDR1 LGHNA and CDR2 YNFKEQ. The CDR3 nucleotides read TGTGCCAGCAGCCAAGGGGGCAGGGGGCGAGAGACCCAGTACTTC. Its translation: CASSQGGRGRETQYF.

Of note for this clonotype: A read error may be the cause here, since a much bigger clone is one base away. V gene TRBV7-6 combines with J gene TRBJ2-2, with D possibly matching TRBD1 (6 bases). V dropped 5 bases and J dropped 5 bases, with 18 bases sitting between them. Per germline, CDR1 SGHVS and CDR2 FNYEAQ. The CDR3 is 16 residues long. The CDR3 nucleotides read TGTGCCAGCAGCCCCCAAACAGGGAAAGGGACCGGGGAGCTGTTTTTT. This encodes CASSPQTGKGTGELFF.

This clonotype was observed at least ten times. The chain combines TRBV3-1 with TRBJ2-3; D gene ambiguous. This CDR3 region has 15 residues. The V gene's germline CDR1 is LGHDT and CDR2 YNNKEL (reference sequence). V dropped 2 bases and J dropped 4 bases, with 13 bases sitting between them. The CDR3 DNA reads as TGTGCCAGCAGCCAACGGCGTAGAGAGTCAGATACGCAGTATTTT. The encoded protein is CASSQRRRESDTQYF.

Ten or more counts support this clonotype. The chain uses TRBV27 and TRBJ2-3, with D perhaps matching TRBD2 (6 bases). V was shortened by 6 bases and J by 3 bases, with 16 bases between the two germline ends. Germline V lookup: CDR1 MNHEY, CDR2 SMNVEV (reference sequence). The CDR3 covers 15 residues. In DNA, the CDR3 is TGTGCCAGCAGCAGCCGGGAGACGTTGACAGATACGCAGTATTTT. It is translated as CASSSRETLTDTQYF.

Note on this clonotype: Being one base from a much bigger clone, this may be a read error. The DNA is omitted, as the CDR3 cannot be located on it reliably, and the CDR3 follows TCRdb's listing. The chain has TRBV9 and TRBJ2-5. The CDR3 contains 15 residues when both ends are counted. Germline V CDR1 and CDR2: SGDLS, YYNGEE. The CDR3 reads CASSVATGIRETLYF.

This clonotype was found many times. This chain uses TRBV7-3 with TRBJ2-3, with TRBD2 identical over 10 bases. The CDR3 consists of 16 residues. The V segment lost 5 bases and the J segment 2 bases; nucleotides outside the gene matches: 7. Germline V CDR1 and CDR2: SGHTA, FQGTGA. The CDR3 coding sequence is TGTGCCAGCAGCCCCGGACTAGCGGCGGTCACAGATACGCAGTATTTT. Its protein product is CASSPGLAAVTDTQYF. Variable domain in full (rest from reference TRBV7-3 and TRBJ2-3): GAGVSQTPSNKVTEKGKYVELRCDPISGHTALYWYRQSLGQGPEFLIYFQGTGAADDSGLPNDRFFAVRPEGSVSTLKIQRTERGDSAVYLCASSPGLAAVTDTQYFGPGTRLTVL.

This clonotype was counted at least ten times. The chain recombines TRBV2 with TRBJ1-1; D perhaps matches TRBD1 (5 bases). CDR1 and CDR2 (germline): SNHLY, FYNNEI. The CDR3 covers 13 residues. V lost 6 bases and J 5 bases, leaving 13 bases between the germline ends. The DNA of the CDR3 is TGTGCCAGCAGGGGGGACTTTTCGACTGAAGCTTTCTTT. This translates into CASRGDFSTEAFF.

This clonotype was seen many times. This chain joins TRBV5-6 and TRBJ1-1; maybe TRBD1 (5 bases). Between the trimmed V and J ends, which lost 5 bases and 0 bases, there was a span of 14 bases. There are 15 residues in the CDR3. The germline gives CDR1 SGHDT, CDR2 YYEEEE. The CDR3 sequence: CASRSDPGMNTEAFF. The CDR3 coding sequence is TGTGCCAGCAGATCGGACCCAGGGATGAACACTGAAGCTTTCTTT. The full variable domain, its missing parts supplied by reference TRBV5-6 and TRBJ1-1, is DAGVTQSPTHLIKTRGQQVTLRCSPKSGHDTVSWYQQALGQGPQFIFQYYEEEERQRGNFPDRFSGHQFPNYSSELNVNALLLGDSALYLCASRSDPGMNTEAFFGQGTRLTVV.

This clonotype was observed at least ten times. The gene calls are TRBV6-5 and TRBJ1-1; D might be TRBD1 (5 bases). Germline loops: CDR1 MNHEY, CDR2 SVGAGI. The length of the CDR3 is 17 residues. The germline V and J ends were trimmed by 1 base and 0 bases, with 15 bases remaining between them. The CDR3 DNA reads as TGTGCCAGCAGTTACTTGGCGGGCAAAGGGGTGAACACTGAAGCTTTCTTT. Its translation: CASSYLAGKGVNTEAFF.

This clonotype appeared many times. CDR3 sequence: CASSLVEGVEKLFF. The CDR3 DNA follows: TGTGCCAGCAGCTTAGTTGAAGGGGTTGAAAAACTGTTTTTT. The rearrangement joins TRBV7-2 to TRBJ1-4; a possible D gene is TRBD1 (5 bases). CDR1 is SGHTA and CDR2 is FQGNSA in the germline V gene. Trimming removed 1 base at V and 7 bases at J, with 10 bases between. The CDR3 runs 14 residues. The variable domain in full, with the rest retrieved from reference TRBV7-2 and TRBJ1-4, is GAGVSQSPSNKVTEKGKDVELRCDPISGHTALYWYRQSLGQGLEFLIYFQGNSAPDKSGLPSDRFSAERTGGSVSTLTIQRTQQEDSAVYLCASSLVEGVEKLFFGSGTQLSVL.

The chain uses TRBV29-1 and TRBJ1-5, with 8 bases identical to TRBD1. This CDR3 region has 14 residues. The germline V gene encodes CDR1 SQVTM and CDR2 ANQGSEA. With 4 bases clipped from V and 6 bases from J, the junction kept 8 bases outside the gene matches. The CDR3 region is CSVAETGDSQPQHF. CDR3 coding DNA: TGCAGCGTTGCAGAGACAGGGGATAGTCAGCCCCAGCATTTT. The variable domain in full, completed from reference TRBV29-1 and TRBJ1-5, reads SAVISQKPSRDICQRGTSLTIQCQVDSQVTMMFWYRQQPGQSLTLIATANQGSEATYESGFVIDKFPISRPNLTFSTLTVSNMSPEDSSIYLCSVAETGDSQPQHFGDGTRLSIL.

This clonotype was observed at least ten times. For the CDR3, the DNA is TGTGCCAGCAGCCCGGGGGCCGGGGGGAAAGATACGCAGTATTTT. It codes for CASSPGAGGKDTQYF. The V and J genes are TRBV7-6 and TRBJ2-3; possibly TRBD2 for D (7 bases). The germline CDR1 and CDR2 sequences are SGHVS and FNYEAQ. This CDR3 is 15 amino acids long. Trimming took 5 bases from V and 5 from J, leaving 17 bases between them. Variable domain in full (rest from reference TRBV7-6 and TRBJ2-3): GAGVSQSPRYKVTKRGQDVALRCDPISGHVSLYWYRQALGQGPEFLTYFNYEAQQDKSGLPNDRFSAERPEGSISTLTIQRTEQRDSAMYRCASSPGAGGKDTQYFGPGTRLTVL.

This clonotype has only a few counts. The rearrangement links TRBV29-1 to TRBJ2-1; TRBD2 matches at 12 bases. Germline V gene lookup returns CDR1 SQVTM and CDR2 ANQGSEA. There are 14 residues in the CDR3. V gave up 4 bases and J gave up 6 bases; unmatched junction bases: 4. CDR3 in DNA: TGCAGCGTTGGACCGACTAGCGGGGGCAATGAGCAGTTCTTC. This encodes CSVGPTSGGNEQFF.

This clonotype was seen ten or more times. This chain connects TRBV6-1 to TRBJ2-5; 7 bases align to TRBD2. J lost 2 bases, V lost 8 bases, and 14 bases had no gene match. Germline CDR1 and CDR2: MNHNS and SASEGT. There are 16 residues in the CDR3. The CDR3 nucleotides read TGTGCCAGCGGCATTTGGGCCCAGCGGGGACAAGAGACCCAGTACTTC. It codes for CASGIWAQRGQETQYF.

This clonotype was counted a few times. This rearrangement joins TRBV5-6 to TRBJ2-7; 8 bases agree with TRBD1. CDR1 is SGHDT and CDR2 is YYEEEE in the germline V gene. This CDR3 spans 12 amino acids. V lost 4 bases, J lost 11 bases, and 8 bases stayed unmatched. The CDR3 nucleotides read TGTGCCAGCAGCCTCACAGGGGGTGTAGAGTACGTC. Residues: CASSLTGGVEYV.

This chain uses TRBV7-9 with TRBJ1-4, with TRBD1 matching 7 bases. The V gene end was trimmed by 5 bases and the J gene end by 5 bases; junction bases not matched to a gene: 8. Germline V lookup: CDR1 SEHNR, CDR2 FQNEAQ (reference sequence). The CDR3 is 15 residues long. The CDR3 DNA reads as TGTGCCAGCAGCCTCAAAGGGGGCGGGAATGAAAAACTGTTTTTT. Its translation is CASSLKGGGNEKLFF. The full variable domain, completed using reference TRBV7-9 and TRBJ1-4, is DTGVSQNPRHKITKRGQNVTFRCDPISEHNRLYWYRQTLGQGPEFLTYFQNEAQLEKSRLLSDRFSAERPKGSFSTLEIQRTEQGDSAMYLCASSLKGGGNEKLFFGSGTQLSVL.

This clonotype was seen at least ten times. This chain connects TRBV11-2 to TRBJ2-5; 11 nucleotides line up with TRBD2. V was pared by 5 bases and J by 5 bases, with 13 bases of the junction left unmatched. Germline CDR1 SGHAT, CDR2 FQNNGV. CDR3 length: 17 residues. The CDR3 DNA follows: TGTGCCAGCAGCCTAGGGGGACTAGCGGTTTTTAAGGAGACCCAGTACTTC. Translating it yields CASSLGGLAVFKETQYF.

V and J are TRBV4-3 and TRBJ2-3; D not resolved. Per germline, CDR1 LGHNA and CDR2 YSLEER. The CDR3 has 13 amino acids. V shed 4 bases and J shed 5 bases, with 10 bases lying between them. DNA of the CDR3: TGCGCCAGCAGCCCTCGAATGGGAGATACGCAGTATTTT. It codes for CASSPRMGDTQYF.

The sample holds many counts of this clonotype. The chain carries TRBV4-3 and TRBJ1-1, with a tentative D call TRBD1 (5 bases). CDR1 and CDR2 from the germline V gene are LGHNA and YSLEER. V lost 5 bases, J lost 1 base, and 14 bases lay in between. CDR3 length equals 15 residues. CDR3 bases: TGCGCCAGCAGCAACCCCGGGACTCCGAACACTGAAGCTTTCTTT. It codes for CASSNPGTPNTEAFF.

The rearrangement uses TRBV11-2 and TRBJ2-2; D uncertain. V was clipped by 5 bases and J by 3 bases, with 10 bases between them. CDR1 is SGHAT and CDR2 is FQNNGV in the germline V gene. There are 14 residues in the CDR3. CDR3 residues: CASSPDRDTGELFF. CDR3 nucleotides: TGTGCCAGCAGCCCGGATCGGGACACCGGGGAGCTGTTTTTT. Filled out from reference TRBV11-2 and TRBJ2-2, the complete variable domain reads EAGVAQSPRYKIIEKRQSVAFWCNPISGHATLYWYQQILGQGPKLLIQFQNNGVVDDSQLPKDRFSAERLKGVDSTLKIQPAKLEDSAVYLCASSPDRDTGELFFGEGSRLTVL.

In its sample, this clonotype was seen many times. The V gene is TRBV20-1, the J gene TRBJ2-2; 7 bases are a match to TRBD2. Germline V CDR1 and CDR2: DFQATT, SNEGSKA (reference sequence). V lost 5 bases to trimming and J lost 1 base; unmatched junction nucleotides: 7. CDR3 length: 15 amino acids. The CDR3: CSAQEAGENTGELFF. CDR3 nucleotide sequence: TGCAGTGCTCAAGAGGCGGGGGAGAACACCGGGGAGCTGTTTTTT.